Shown below are 7 T cell receptor beta chains from a single sample sequenced in a study of blood T cell repertoires in COVID-19 (dated by TCRdb to 2018 to 2021). The library was prepared using the immunoSEQ multiplex PCR assay. Sourced from immuneACCESS, this table was stored by TCRdb with only in-frame sequences that have V and J called. A share of the clones is absent; for the studies checked, an unresolved V gene accounts for under half, and the remainder has no known explanation. The table for this sample lists 150,000 to 200,000 clones; 70% to 90% of them were counted only once. In total, the top ten clones hold 3.5% to 5% of the sample. What was sequenced was peripheral blood. The origin of the receptors is a woman in her 30s with acute or convalescent COVID-19.

The rearrangement joins TRBV18 to TRBJ2-1, with TRBD2 matching 11 bases. Germline values: CDR1 KGHSH, CDR2 LQKENI. With V trimmed by 7 bases and J by 6 bases, 5 bases remained unmatched. The CDR3 loop spans 14 amino acids. The CDR3 DNA reads as TGTGCCAGCTTGACTAGCGGGACCCTCAATGAGCAGTTCTTC. Translation gives CASLTSGTLNEQFF.

The V call is TRBV28, the J call TRBJ2-2, with no clear D. Germline lookup yields CDR1 MDHEN and CDR2 SYDVKM. Trimming removed 7 bases from V and 2 bases from J, with 8 bases in between. The length of the CDR3 is 13 residues. CDR3 coding DNA: TGTGCCAGCAATAACTATAACACCGGGGAGCTGTTTTTT. This sequence encodes CASNNYNTGELFF.

This clone was counted a single time. The chain is built from TRBV5-4 and TRBJ2-1; 7 nucleotides line up with TRBD2. Germline lookup yields CDR1 SGHNT and CDR2 YYREEE (reference sequence). The length of the CDR3 is 15 residues. J was trimmed by 3 bases and V by 5 bases; bases with no gene match: 8. The CDR3 here is CASRSASGLYNEQFF. In DNA form, the CDR3 reads TGTGCCAGCAGGAGCGCTAGCGGACTCTACAATGAGCAGTTCTTC.

The chain recombines TRBV6-5 with TRBJ2-1; 8 bases line up with TRBD1. CDR3 length: 14 residues. Germline V CDR1 and CDR2: MNHEY, SVGAGI. J lost 5 bases, V lost 5 bases, and 5 bases had no gene match. CDR3 coding DNA: TGTGCCAGCAGTCCCTGGACAGGGAACAATGAGCAGTTCTTC. It encodes CASSPWTGNNEQFF.

The chain links TRBV5-6 to TRBJ1-5, with D perhaps matching TRBD1 (6 bases). The CDR3 loop spans 15 amino acids. The germline V gene has CDR1 SGHDT and CDR2 YYEEEE. V was trimmed by 2 bases and J by 4 bases, leaving 13 bases between them. For the CDR3, the DNA is TGTGCCAGCAGCTTTTCCTCTGGACAGAATCAGCCCCAGCATTTT. Its protein is CASSFSSGQNQPQHF. Full variable domain (remainder filled in from reference TRBV5-6 and TRBJ1-5): DAGVTQSPTHLIKTRGQQVTLRCSPKSGHDTVSWYQQALGQGPQFIFQYYEEEERQRGNFPDRFSGHQFPNYSSELNVNALLLGDSALYLCASSFSSGQNQPQHFGDGTRLSIL.

This rearrangement joins TRBV5-4 to TRBJ2-3; D might be TRBD1 (6 bases). This CDR3 comprises 14 residues. From germline, CDR1 is SGHNT and CDR2 YYREEE (reference sequence). Trimming stripped 4 bases from V and 4 bases from J, with 13 bases between. The CDR3 nucleotides read TGTGCCAGCAGCAACGCACAGGGCCCAGATACGCAGTATTTT. It translates to CASSNAQGPDTQYF.

The gene calls are TRBV7-2 and TRBJ2-7; TRBD2 aligns across 11 bases. This CDR3 has 13 amino acids. CDR1 and CDR2 from the germline V gene are SGHTA and FQGNSA. The trim removed 6 bases at V and 11 bases at J, leaving 9 bases unmatched. The CDR3 spells CASRPTSGSNKYF. CDR3 DNA: TGTGCCAGCAGACCTACTAGCGGGAGCAATAAGTACTTC.